The 24 T cell receptor beta chains presented below share a single source sample, sequenced in a study of cytomegalovirus exposure and HLA in healthy donors. Clones were read by immunoSEQ multiplex PCR, and TCRdb kept only the in-frame ones, dropping some. Of 120,000 or so clones listed, 90% to 96% are singletons. What was sequenced was PBMCs. Receptors were obtained from a man between 18 and 29 years old in good health and CMV-seronegative.

The genes are TRBV9 and TRBJ2-1, with TRBD2 matching over 9 bases. Trimming removed 3 bases from V and 3 bases from J; junction bases left unmatched: 7. Germline loops: CDR1 SGDLS, CDR2 YYNGEE. The CDR3 consists of 16 residues. The CDR3 DNA sequence: TGTGCCAGCAGCGCCCCGGGACTAGCTCTCTACAATGAGCAGTTCTTC. This translates into CASSAPGLALYNEQFF.

This clone showed up just once. The chain uses TRBV6-4 and TRBJ2-7; possibly TRBD2 for D (6 bases). Germline-derived CDR1 and CDR2 are MRHNA and SNTAGT. V was cut by 0 bases and J by 5 bases, with 8 bases left in between. CDR3 length: 13 amino acids. Here the CDR3 DNA reads TGTGCCAGCAGTGACTCAGCGGGTAACGAGCAGTACTTC. It is translated as CASSDSAGNEQYF.

This clone was counted only a few times. The chain joins TRBV4-3 to TRBJ2-5, with TRBD1 matching over 7 bases. Losses at the gene ends were 1 base for V and 7 bases for J; bases not matched to a gene: 9. Per germline, CDR1 LGHNA and CDR2 YSLEER. The CDR3 contains 15 residues. This chain's CDR3 is CASSQGIGRQGTQYF. The CDR3 nucleotides read TGCGCCAGCAGCCAAGGAATCGGACGACAGGGGACCCAGTACTTC.

The gene calls are TRBV28 and TRBJ2-3; 12 bases line up with TRBD2. The CDR3 covers 18 residues. CDR1 is MDHEN, CDR2 SYDVKM, per germline. V lost 3 bases to trimming and J lost 6 bases; unmatched junction nucleotides: 13. The CDR3, as DNA: TGTGCCAGCAGTTTCCCCCAGGTTCTAGCGGGAGGGGCGGATACGCAGTATTTT. It codes for CASSFPQVLAGGADTQYF.

V gene TRBV11-2 combines with J gene TRBJ1-4; D unclear. The CDR3 runs to 16 residues. Per germline, CDR1 SGHAT and CDR2 FQNNGV. V dropped 1 base and J dropped 0 bases, with 9 bases sitting between them. The CDR3 protein is CASSLAGGATNEKLFF. The DNA of the CDR3 is TGTGCCAGCAGCTTAGCGGGTGGAGCAACTAATGAAAAACTGTTTTTT.

This chain connects TRBV5-6 to TRBJ1-2; D perhaps matches TRBD1 (5 bases). V lost 7 bases, J lost 0 bases, and 22 bases lay in between. Germline lookup yields CDR1 SGHDT and CDR2 YYEEEE. This CDR3 region has 17 residues. The CDR3 DNA sequence: TGTGCCAGCCCGACCGGGACTGAGGTTTCCACTAACTATGGCTACACCTTC. This gives the protein CASPTGTEVSTNYGYTF.

As for this clone: An end of the junction differs from the germline gene, which may be a read error. The rearrangement uses TRBV18 and TRBJ1-3, with a possible D match to TRBD1 (6 bases). CDR3 length: 18 amino acids. Germline loops: CDR1 KGHSH, CDR2 LQKENI. CDR3 sequence: CASSPLPPTGSDGNTIYF. The CDR3, as DNA: TGTGCCAGCTCTCCACTGCCCCCTACAGGGTCGGATGGAAACACCATATATTTT.

The chain uses TRBV11-1 and TRBJ2-7; D is undetermined. Germline-derived CDR1 and CDR2 are SGHAT and FQDESV (reference sequence). V was shortened by 2 bases and J by 0 bases, with 14 bases between the two germline ends. The length of the CDR3 is 16 residues. This CDR3 is CASSLLSGRHSYEQYF. The CDR3 DNA reads TGTGCCAGCAGCTTACTTTCTGGCAGGCACTCCTACGAGCAGTACTTC.

The chain has TRBV7-9 and TRBJ2-3, with 7 bases matching TRBD1. Germline-derived CDR1 and CDR2 are SEHNR and FQNEAQ (reference sequence). The CDR3 contains 14 residues. After removal of 5 bases from V and 6 bases from J, the junction contained 8 bases not matched to a gene. In DNA, the CDR3 is TGTGCCAGCAGCGCCGCCGGGACAGAGGATACGCAGTATTTT. As protein: CASSAAGTEDTQYF.

The V call is TRBV4-2, the J call TRBJ2-1; TRBD2 aligns across 9 bases. The V segment lost 0 bases and the J segment 4 bases; nucleotides outside the gene matches: 16. CDR1 and CDR2 from the germline V gene are LGHNA and YNFKEQ. The CDR3 contains 20 residues. The CDR3 loop reads CASSQEVGVAGARSYNEQFF. CDR3 bases: TGTGCCAGCAGCCAAGAAGTTGGAGTAGCGGGAGCTCGGTCTTACAATGAGCAGTTCTTC.

The rearrangement joins TRBV7-2 to TRBJ2-7, with a tentative D call TRBD1 (5 bases). Germline V gene lookup returns CDR1 SGHTA and CDR2 FQGNSA. Trimming shortened V by 1 base and J by 7 bases, and 11 bases separated the two germline ends. The CDR3 totals 13 residues. As DNA, the CDR3 is TGTGCCAGCAGCTTAGGTCAGGGCAGAGAGCAGTACTTC. Amino acids: CASSLGQGREQYF.

The chain employs TRBV29-1 and TRBJ2-7, with 10 bases fitting TRBD1. The CDR3 consists of 12 residues. Germline V CDR1 and CDR2: SQVTM, ANQGSEA. With 7 bases clipped from V and 4 bases from J, the junction kept 4 bases outside the gene matches. CDR3 nucleotide sequence: TGCAGCGGCGGGACAGGGGTTTACGAGCAGTACTTC. This codes for CSGGTGVYEQYF.

The rearrangement joins TRBV9 to TRBJ1-1, with D unclear. CDR3 length: 13 amino acids. The germline V gene has CDR1 SGDLS and CDR2 YYNGEE. Trimming removed 0 bases from V and 6 bases from J, with 9 bases in between. CDR3 in DNA: TGTGCCAGCAGCGTAGGGTCAGGTCCTGAAGCTTTCTTT. Translating it yields CASSVGSGPEAFF.

The chain carries TRBV4-1 and TRBJ2-2; 9 bases match TRBD1. Germline V gives CDR1 MGHRA, CDR2 YSYEKL. The junction had 8 bases not matched to a gene; V was cut back by 3 bases and J by 6 bases. This CDR3 is 16 amino acids long. The CDR3 DNA reads as TGCGCCAGCAGCCAGGAGACAGGGGGTAGAGCCGGGGAGCTGTTTTTT. Its translation is CASSQETGGRAGELFF.

The chain has TRBV7-9 and TRBJ1-5; no clear D gene. CDR1 and CDR2 (germline): SEHNR, FQNEAQ (reference sequence). Trimming cost V 8 bases and J 6 bases, with 11 bases left between them. There are 12 residues in the CDR3. This CDR3 is CASSMRAQPQHF. The CDR3, as DNA: TGTGCCAGCTCAATGAGGGCTCAGCCCCAGCATTTT.

The chain recombines TRBV7-9 with TRBJ1-4, with D possibly being TRBD1 (5 bases). Deletions cut 0 bases from V and 4 bases from J, with 9 bases between. Per germline, CDR1 SEHNR and CDR2 FQNEAQ (reference sequence). The CDR3 spans 15 residues. The CDR3 is CASSLADRLNEKLFF. The CDR3 nucleotides are TGTGCCAGCAGCTTAGCCGACAGACTTAATGAAAAACTGTTTTTT.

This clone was found once. V is TRBV11-2 and J is TRBJ1-4; D is possibly TRBD1 (6 bases). This CDR3 spans 17 amino acids. V was cut by 0 bases and J by 2 bases, with 13 bases left in between. CDR1 is SGHAT and CDR2 is FQNNGV in the germline V gene. CDR3 nucleotides: TGTGCCAGCAGCTTAGATTTAACGGGGGGCACTAATGAAAAACTGTTTTTT. Protein: CASSLDLTGGTNEKLFF.

The J gene is TRBJ2-2, the V gene TRBV9, with 11 positions matching TRBD2. Germline assignment: CDR1 SGDLS and CDR2 YYNGEE. The CDR3 covers 15 residues. V trimming: 3 bases; J trimming: 4 bases; junction bases outside the gene matches: 2. The CDR3 reads CASSALAGGTGELFF. CDR3 DNA sequence: TGTGCCAGCAGCGCCCTAGCGGGAGGCACCGGGGAGCTGTTTTTT.

The chain recombines TRBV7-9 with TRBJ2-4; 14 nucleotides line up with TRBD2. The CDR3 loop spans 16 amino acids. From germline, CDR1 is SEHNR and CDR2 FQNEAQ (reference sequence). V dropped 3 bases and J dropped 8; count of bases not matched to a gene: 6. The CDR3 sequence is CASSLTSGRARDIQYF. The CDR3 nucleotides read TGTGCCAGCAGCTTGACTAGCGGGAGGGCCCGGGACATTCAGTACTTC.

The chain is built from TRBV4-2 and TRBJ2-7; 8 bases are a match to TRBD1. The V segment lost 3 bases and the J segment 7 bases; nucleotides outside the gene matches: 8. The CDR3 length is 14 residues. Germline V gene lookup returns CDR1 LGHNA and CDR2 YNFKEQ. This chain's CDR3 is CASSHAGGRLEQYF. In DNA, the CDR3 is TGTGCCAGCAGCCATGCAGGGGGCAGGTTGGAGCAGTACTTC.

This clone was picked up one time. The J gene is TRBJ1-4, the V gene TRBV5-1; D is ambiguous. CDR3 length: 13 amino acids. Trimming pared 0 bases from V and 4 bases from J, leaving 4 bases between. Germline V CDR1 and CDR2: SGHRS, YFSETQ. Written as DNA, the CDR3 is TGCGCCAGCAGCTTGGCCCTTAATGAAAAACTGTTTTTT. This codes for CASSLALNEKLFF.

The chain is built from TRBV5-1 and TRBJ1-1, with D unresolved. Germline V CDR1 and CDR2: SGHRS, YFSETQ. The CDR3 runs to 14 residues. Trimming shortened V by 0 bases and J by 4 bases, and 10 bases separated the two germline ends. In DNA, the CDR3 is TGCGCCAGCAGCTTGGGGGCGGGGAGCACTGAAGCTTTCTTT. This gives the protein CASSLGAGSTEAFF.

This clone was counted a single time. CDR3 nucleotides: TGTGCCAGCAGCTTGAGTCCCCCACTAGCCTACCAAGAGACCCAGTACTTC. This gives the protein CASSLSPPLAYQETQYF. The chain carries TRBV7-6 and TRBJ2-5, with D perhaps TRBD2 (6 bases). The CDR3 totals 17 residues. Per germline, CDR1 SGHVS and CDR2 FNYEAQ. V gave up 3 bases and J gave up 0 bases, with 17 bases separating them.

The chain recombines TRBV7-2 with TRBJ2-7; a weak D match, TRBD2 (6 bases). Per germline, CDR1 SGHTA and CDR2 FQGNSA. CDR3 length: 14 residues. Trimming took off 1 base at V and 5 bases at J, with 12 bases between the two ends. The CDR3 region is CASSLGSGLNEQYF. CDR3 nucleotide sequence: TGTGCCAGCAGCTTAGGATCGGGACTCAACGAGCAGTACTTC.